This T cell receptor beta chain was sequenced for a study of memory CD8 T cells in hepatitis C reinfection. Looking at the study overall: Samples before reinfection came 55 to 20 weeks prior to detection.

Time point of the sample: pre-reinfection, 55 to 20 weeks before reinfection detection. The sorted cells went straight to TCR sequencing with no prior in vitro expansion. The Montreal HEPCO cohort supplied donors who inject drugs. Overall study results and limits: With about 5 donors, public clonotype conclusions could not be definitive.

The repertoire was sequenced with immunoSEQ multiplex PCR; TCRdb's copy has only in-frame clones and lacks some. The table has over 45,000 clones, under 90% seen once. In the case of this clone: What it binds is not known.

The sequenced sample consisted of naive CD8+ T cells sorted from blood. This receptor was obtained from a man between 18 and 35 years old with hepatitis C virus infection.

The CDR3 DNA reads as TGTGCCAGCAGTGAAGGGACAGATCCTAGCTATGGCTACACCTTC. Amino acids: CASSEGTDPSYGYTF. The chain joins TRBV2 to TRBJ1-2; D is possibly TRBD1 (6 bases). In germline, CDR1 is SNHLY, CDR2 FYNNEI. The CDR3 is 15 residues long. V was clipped by 1 base and J by 4 bases, with 13 bases between them.